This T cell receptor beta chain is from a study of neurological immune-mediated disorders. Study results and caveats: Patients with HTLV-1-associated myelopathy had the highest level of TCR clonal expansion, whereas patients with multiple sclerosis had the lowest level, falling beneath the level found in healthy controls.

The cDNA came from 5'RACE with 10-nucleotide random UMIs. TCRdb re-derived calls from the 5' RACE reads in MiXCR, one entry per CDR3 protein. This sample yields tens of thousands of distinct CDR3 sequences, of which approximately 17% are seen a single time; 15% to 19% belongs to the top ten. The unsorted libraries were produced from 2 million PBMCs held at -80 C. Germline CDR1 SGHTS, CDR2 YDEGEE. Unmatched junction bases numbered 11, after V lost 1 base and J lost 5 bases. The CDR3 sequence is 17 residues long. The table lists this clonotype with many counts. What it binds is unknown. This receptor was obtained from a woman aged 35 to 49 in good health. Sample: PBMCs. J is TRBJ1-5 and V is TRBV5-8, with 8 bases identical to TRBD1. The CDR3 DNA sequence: TGTGCCAGCAGCTTGCTATCGTGGGTGACAGGGGATCAGCCCCAGCATTTT. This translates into CASSLLSWVTGDQPQHF.